The clone carrying this T cell receptor (beta chain) has only one observation. The data stem from a study of blood T cell repertoires in COVID-19. TCRdb's table, derived via immunoSEQ multiplex PCR, lists solely in-frame clones and lacks some. The table records about 440,000 clones, 85% to 90% of them present only once. In germline, CDR1 is KGHDR, CDR2 SFDVKD. The CDR3 length is 13 residues. Trimming removed 6 bases from V and 11 bases from J; junction bases left unmatched: 9. This clonotype originated in a young woman with acute or convalescent COVID-19. The sequenced sample was peripheral blood. The gene calls are TRBV24-1 and TRBJ2-7, with 10 bases that match TRBD1. The CDR3 DNA follows: TGTGCCACCAGTCCCGGGACAGGGGAAGGGAAGTACTTC. Its protein product is CATSPGTGEGKYF.